The source of this T cell receptor (beta chain) is a study of blood T cell repertoires in COVID-19. Study-level background: There were acute and convalescent COVID-19 samples, and they came from the United States, Italy and Spain.

V dropped 6 bases and J dropped 6; count of bases not matched to a gene: 7. The CDR3 sequence is 16 residues long. The germline V gene encodes CDR1 SNHLY and CDR2 FYNNEI. Authors' processing steps: From reference gene primer amplification, estimates of nucleated cell counts were derived. Measured with immunoSEQ multiplex PCR; TCRdb has only the in-frame clones, and not every one. The DNA gave D and trimming, while V, J and clone size come from that table. In the table there are 470,000 or so clones, 80% to 90% of which are singletons. The sequence was collected from a woman between 25 and 40 years old with acute or convalescent COVID-19. Source material: peripheral blood. This chain links TRBV2 with TRBJ1-6; TRBD1 agrees at 11 bases. In DNA, the CDR3 is TGTGCCAGCAGCGGAGGACAGGGGGCTAGTAATTCACCCCTCCACTTT. It specifies CASSGGQGASNSPLHF.